This T cell receptor (beta chain) was recorded in a study of breast tumors, draining lymph nodes, adjacent tissues. Whole-study results and caveats: Findings are consistent with lymph node origin and intratumoral expansion of most tumor T cells. Tumor and nontumor repertoires were significantly more similar in luminal-like than in basal-like breast cancer. Compared with lymph nodes, tumors were less diverse; compared with nontumor tissue, more.

TCRdb re-called the multiplex PCR reads through MiXCR, storing one row per CDR3 protein. The repertoire holds some 52,000 distinct CDR3 sequences, with less than 55% as singletons. Per germline, CDR1 SEHNR and CDR2 FQNEAQ (reference sequence). V shed 5 bases and J shed 2 bases, with 9 bases lying between them. The CDR3 totals 14 residues. Of note for this clonotype: The antigen remains undetermined. A much larger clone lies a single base off, so this may be a read error. This likely comes from a read error, as the CDR3 has no conserved phenylalanine or tryptophan at its end.

The sequencing input was breast tumor tissue. The source is a female donor with breast cancer. Some clones in this sample may be carry-over from other donors' samples. The chain is built from TRBV7-9 and TRBJ2-2, with D possibly matching TRBD1 (5 bases). As DNA, the CDR3 is TGTGCCAGCAGCAAGACAGAAAACACCGGGGAGCTGTTTTCT. It codes for CASSKTENTGELFS.